Below are 30 T cell receptor beta chains sequenced from a single sample in a study of shared clonotypes between healthy human individuals. The table came from immunoSEQ multiplex PCR; TCRdb's copy has only in-frame clones and leaves some out. The profile covers about 1 million clones, with more than 65% appearing a single time and approximately 1.5% taken by the ten largest. Input material: memory CD4+ T cells sorted from blood. Documented subset: CD45RA-negative fraction. Every receptor here comes from a man between 18 and 35 years old in good health.

The chain carries TRBV5-6 and TRBJ2-5; 8 positions agree with TRBD1. The CDR3 has 16 residues. Germline V gene sequence: CDR1 SGHDT, CDR2 YYEEEE. V gave up 0 bases and J gave up 5 bases; unmatched junction bases: 9. The CDR3: CASSLGSRGHGETQYF. The CDR3 bases are TGTGCCAGCAGCTTGGGTAGCAGGGGGCACGGGGAGACCCAGTACTTC.

A word on this clone: The identical CDR3 is also encoded by other nucleotide sequences in the sample. CDR3 sequence (DNA): TGCGCCAGCAGCCAAGATGGGAATCAGCCCCAGCATTTT. Translation gives CASSQDGNQPQHF. The chain uses TRBV4-3 and TRBJ1-5; D remains ambiguous. Trimming removed 0 bases from V and 4 bases from J, with 4 bases in between. The CDR3 runs 13 residues. Germline-derived CDR1 and CDR2 are LGHNA and YSLEER.

The gene calls are TRBV7-2 and TRBJ1-2; the D is unclear. The ends were cut back, 5 bases at V and 4 bases at J, with 17 bases in the middle. This CDR3 contains 15 residues. The germline V gene has CDR1 SGHTA and CDR2 FQGNSA. The CDR3 DNA follows: TGTGCCAGCAGCCCATCAGCGGTGGCAGGCTATGGCTACACCTTC. Its translation: CASSPSAVAGYGYTF.

This chain connects TRBV6-1 to TRBJ2-2, with D tentatively TRBD2 (5 bases). Germline values: CDR1 MNHNS, CDR2 SASEGT. Trimming cost V 2 bases and J 4 bases, with 11 bases left between them. The CDR3 runs to 15 residues. DNA for the CDR3: TGTGCCAGCAGTGAATTCAGGACTCCCACCGGGGAGCTGTTTTTT. Its protein product is CASSEFRTPTGELFF.

The J gene is TRBJ2-2, the V gene TRBV6-5; tentatively, D is TRBD2 (6 bases). From germline, CDR1 is MNHEY and CDR2 SVGAGI. This CDR3 has 16 amino acids. Trimming removed 0 bases at V and 5 bases at J, with 13 bases between. CDR3 nucleotide sequence: TGTGCCAGCAGTTACTCAGAGAGAGGGAGGACCGGGGAGCTGTTTTTT. Residues: CASSYSERGRTGELFF.

The chain couples TRBV5-5 to TRBJ2-3; D unresolved. V was clipped by 4 bases and J by 1 base, with 16 bases between them. In germline, CDR1 is SGHKS, CDR2 YYEKEE (reference sequence). The CDR3 has 16 amino acids. The CDR3 nucleotides are TGTGCCAGCAGCGAATATCGTGGTCCGGGCACAGATACGCAGTATTTT. This sequence encodes CASSEYRGPGTDTQYF.

This clone was seen ten or more times. The chain uses TRBV5-1 and TRBJ2-7; 7 positions match TRBD2. Germline V lookup: CDR1 SGHRS, CDR2 YFSETQ. V dropped 4 bases and J dropped 4; count of bases not matched to a gene: 8. The CDR3 has 14 amino acids. The CDR3: CASSIGLVGYEQYF. The CDR3 region has the DNA TGCGCCAGCAGCATAGGACTAGTCGGTTACGAGCAGTACTTC.

This chain connects TRBV4-1 to TRBJ2-5; D uncertain. Germline loops: CDR1 MGHRA, CDR2 YSYEKL. V dropped 2 bases and J dropped 5 bases, with 12 bases sitting between them. The CDR3 runs to 14 residues. CDR3 sequence: CASSQPTLDETQYF. The CDR3 DNA follows: TGCGCCAGCAGCCAACCTACCCTGGACGAGACCCAGTACTTC.

The V call is TRBV7-2, the J call TRBJ1-2; 7 nucleotides align to TRBD1. The V segment lost 4 bases and the J segment 1 base; nucleotides outside the gene matches: 6. The CDR3 is made up of 15 amino acids. Germline V lookup: CDR1 SGHTA, CDR2 FQGNSA. The DNA for the CDR3 is TGTGCCAGCAGCTCGTCCGGGACAGATAACTATGGCTACACCTTC. This encodes CASSSSGTDNYGYTF. Variable domain in full (rest from reference TRBV7-2 and TRBJ1-2): GAGVSQSPSNKVTEKGKDVELRCDPISGHTALYWYRQSLGQGLEFLIYFQGNSAPDKSGLPSDRFSAERTGGSVSTLTIQRTQQEDSAVYLCASSSSGTDNYGYTFGSGTRLTVV.

The chain has TRBV27 and TRBJ1-1; no definite D call. V was clipped by 1 base and J by 6 bases, with 15 bases between them. This CDR3 region has 15 residues. Germline V lookup: CDR1 MNHEY, CDR2 SMNVEV (reference sequence). CDR3 residues: CASSLYRPDRAEAFF. CDR3 DNA: TGTGCCAGCAGTTTATATCGCCCAGATAGAGCTGAAGCTTTCTTT.

The chain carries TRBV30 and TRBJ1-2; possibly TRBD1 for D (5 bases). V lost 8 bases to trimming and J lost 1 base, with 11 bases between them. Germline V lookup: CDR1 GTSNPN, CDR2 SVGIG (reference sequence). The CDR3 spans 12 residues. This chain's CDR3 is CARAGGNYGYTF. CDR3 bases: TGTGCCCGGGCCGGGGGTAACTATGGCTACACCTTC.

This clone appeared a single time. The rearrangement links TRBV28 to TRBJ2-2; 7 bases match TRBD1. Germline V gene data show CDR1 as MDHEN and CDR2 as SYDVKM. The CDR3 totals 14 residues. V was pared by 8 bases and J by 4 bases, with 7 bases of the junction left unmatched. CDR3 coding DNA: TGTGCCAGCGAATCGGGACAGCTCACCGGGGAGCTGTTTTTT. Translated, it gives CASESGQLTGELFF.

This clone has more than one count but fewer than ten. The chain couples TRBV4-2 to TRBJ2-7; D might be TRBD2 (7 bases). The CDR3 contains 16 residues. Trimming removed 0 bases from V and 5 bases from J, with 17 bases in between. Germline V CDR1 and CDR2: LGHNA, YNFKEQ. The DNA for the CDR3 is TGTGCCAGCAGCCAAGATCTCGCGGGGGCGAGGAACGAGCAGTACTTC. This sequence encodes CASSQDLAGARNEQYF.

This clone came up many times. The chain recombines TRBV11-1 with TRBJ2-5; D gene ambiguous. This CDR3 region has 14 residues. Trimming removed 0 bases from V and 5 bases from J, with 10 bases in between. From germline, CDR1 is SGHAT and CDR2 FQDESV (reference sequence). DNA for the CDR3: TGTGCCAGCAGCTTAGCGGGGTTCTTGGAGACCCAGTACTTC. Translated: CASSLAGFLETQYF.

CDR3 in amino acids: CAWSRGQGYTGELFF. The DNA for the CDR3 is TGTGCCTGGAGTAGGGGACAGGGGTACACCGGGGAGCTGTTTTTT. The chain employs TRBV30 and TRBJ2-2; 10 positions agree with TRBD1. Germline-derived CDR1 and CDR2 are GTSNPN and SVGIG (reference sequence). CDR3 length: 15 residues. The J segment lost 3 bases and the V segment lost 2 bases, leaving 3 bases of the junction unmatched. The variable domain in full, completed from reference TRBV30 and TRBJ2-2, reads SQTIHQWPATLVQPVGSPLSLECTVEGTSNPNLYWYRQAAGRGLQLLFYSVGIGQISSEVPQNLSASRPQDRQFILSSKKLLLSDSGFYLCAWSRGQGYTGELFFGEGSRLTVL.

The chain carries TRBV28 and TRBJ1-6; 10 positions agree with TRBD1. The CDR3 loop spans 15 amino acids. In germline, CDR1 is MDHEN, CDR2 SYDVKM. V was clipped by 8 bases and J by 8 bases; unmatched bases: 9. The CDR3 region is CASGPAGTGDSPLHF. CDR3 DNA sequence: TGTGCCAGCGGACCGGCCGGGACAGGGGATTCACCCCTCCACTTT.

The chain has TRBV5-1 and TRBJ1-2; 9 nucleotides align to TRBD1. With 4 bases clipped from V and 8 bases from J, the junction kept 9 bases outside the gene matches. Germline V lookup: CDR1 SGHRS, CDR2 YFSETQ. The CDR3 is made up of 14 amino acids. This CDR3 reads CASSNSTGGYGYTF. CDR3 sequence (DNA): TGCGCCAGCAGCAATTCGACAGGGGGATACGGCTACACCTTC.

The chain is built from TRBV4-1 and TRBJ2-2; 12 bases fit TRBD2. Per the germline V gene, CDR1 is MGHRA and CDR2 is YSYEKL. V trimming: 0 bases; J trimming: 6 bases; junction bases outside the gene matches: 5. The CDR3 is 17 residues long. CDR3 amino acids: CASSQDTSGGPAGELFF. For the CDR3, the DNA is TGCGCCAGCAGCCAAGATACTAGCGGGGGGCCCGCCGGGGAGCTGTTTTTT.

This chain uses TRBV28 with TRBJ1-4; D is unclear. The V end lost 8 bases, the J end lost 6 bases, and 13 bases lay between the germline ends. The CDR3 length is 13 residues. Germline CDR1 MDHEN, CDR2 SYDVKM. The chain's CDR3 is CASAAGVDEKLFF. DNA for the CDR3: TGTGCCAGCGCCGCCGGGGTGGATGAAAAACTGTTTTTT.

This CDR3 reads CASSLDATNTGELFF. The DNA for the CDR3 is TGCGCCAGCAGCTTGGACGCAACGAACACCGGGGAGCTGTTTTTT. This chain joins TRBV5-1 and TRBJ2-2; D call uncertain. The germline CDR1 and CDR2 sequences are SGHRS and YFSETQ. The V and J ends lost 0 bases and 0 bases respectively, with 6 bases between them. The CDR3 spans 15 residues.

This clone was observed a handful of times. This rearrangement joins TRBV6-1 to TRBJ1-6; D remains unclear. From germline, CDR1 is MNHNS and CDR2 SASEGT. The V end was cut by 7 bases, the J end by 5 bases, with 15 bases between. This CDR3 is built from 15 residues. The CDR3 sequence: CASTRGTANNSPLHF. CDR3 DNA: TGTGCCAGCACCCGGGGAACGGCCAATAATTCACCCCTCCACTTT.

This clone was counted a single time. The chain carries TRBV7-2 and TRBJ2-2, with 7 nucleotides matching TRBD1. The germline V gene encodes CDR1 SGHTA and CDR2 FQGNSA. The CDR3 contains 17 residues. After removal of 1 base from V and 4 bases from J, the junction contained 9 bases not matched to a gene. The CDR3 DNA reads as TGTGCCAGCAGCTTAGATGGACAGGACAGCATCACCGGGGAGCTGTTTTTT. This translates into CASSLDGQDSITGELFF.

V gene TRBV30 combines with J gene TRBJ1-2; a possible D gene is TRBD1 (5 bases). Per germline, CDR1 GTSNPN and CDR2 SVGIG (reference sequence). Trimming stripped 1 base from V and 4 bases from J, with 16 bases between. The CDR3 is 15 residues long. For the CDR3, the DNA is TGTGCCTGGAGTGCCCTCGGGGGACGGAGCTATGGCTACACCTTC. This sequence encodes CAWSALGGRSYGYTF.

The J gene is TRBJ2-7, the V gene TRBV29-1; TRBD1 matches at 11 bases. The CDR3 extends over 14 amino acids. In germline, CDR1 is SQVTM, CDR2 ANQGSEA. V lost 6 bases, J lost 1 base, and 5 bases stayed unmatched. CDR3 amino acids: CSVSGTGGSYEQYF. The CDR3 bases are TGCAGCGTGTCGGGGACAGGGGGTTCCTACGAGCAGTACTTC.

Of note for this clone: A much bigger clone sits one base away, suggesting this may be a read error. The chain has TRBV7-2 and TRBJ2-1, with TRBD2 identical over 11 bases. CDR3 length: 14 amino acids. Germline-derived CDR1 and CDR2 are SGHTA and FQGNSA. CDR3 in DNA: TGTGCCAGCACCTTAGCGGGAGGGTACAATGAGCAGTTCTTC. Amino acids: CASTLAGGYNEQFF.

This clone has more than one count but fewer than ten. This chain connects TRBV11-2 to TRBJ2-2; TRBD2 matches at 8 bases. The CDR3 totals 16 residues. The germline V gene encodes CDR1 SGHAT and CDR2 FQNNGV. With 5 bases clipped from V and 2 bases from J, the junction kept 7 bases outside the gene matches. CDR3 in amino acids: CASSPRSGTNTGELFF. Written as DNA, the CDR3 is TGTGCCAGCAGCCCTCGTAGCGGGACAAACACCGGGGAGCTGTTTTTT.

At least ten counts were recorded for this clone. This sequence joins TRBV28 and TRBJ1-6, with D possibly TRBD1 on 5 matching bases. Germline V lookup: CDR1 MDHEN, CDR2 SYDVKM. V shed 5 bases and J shed 6 bases, with 14 bases lying between them. The CDR3 extends over 15 amino acids. CDR3 loop: CASSPTWDGNSPLHF. CDR3 in DNA: TGTGCCAGCAGTCCTACTTGGGACGGTAATTCACCCCTCCACTTT. Supplemented by reference TRBV28 and TRBJ1-6, the full variable domain reads DVKVTQSSRYLVKRTGEKVFLECVQDMDHENMFWYRQDPGLGLRLIYFSYDVKMKEKGDIPEGYSVSREKKERFSLILESASTNQTSMYLCASSPTWDGNSPLHFGNGTRLTVT.

This chain uses TRBV18 with TRBJ2-3; possibly TRBD1 or TRBD2 for D (6 bases each). V was shortened by 0 bases and J by 5 bases, with 15 bases between the two germline ends. Per germline, CDR1 KGHSH and CDR2 LQKENI. The CDR3 has 16 residues. The CDR3 protein is CASSPPRERGKDTQYF. DNA for the CDR3: TGTGCCAGCTCACCACCCCGGGAGAGGGGGAAAGATACGCAGTATTTT. Combining the CDR3 with reference TRBV18 and TRBJ2-3 gives the whole variable domain NAGVMQNPRHLVRRRGQEARLRCSPMKGHSHVYWYRQLPEEGLKFMVYLQKENIIDESGMPKERFSAEFPKEGPSILRIQQVVRGDSAAYFCASSPPRERGKDTQYFGPGTRLTVL.

This clone occurred a few times. The chain carries TRBV9 and TRBJ1-3, with D maybe TRBD1 (5 bases). Trimming cost V 2 bases and J 0 bases, with 9 bases left between them. CDR1 SGDLS and CDR2 YYNGEE come from the germline V gene. This CDR3 contains 15 residues. CDR3 bases: TGTGCCAGCAGCGTGACAGAGAGCTCTGGAAACACCATATATTTT. This translates into CASSVTESSGNTIYF.

The rearrangement uses TRBV5-1 and TRBJ1-2; no clear D gene. V shed 2 bases and J shed 8 bases, with 16 bases lying between them. CDR1 is SGHRS and CDR2 is YFSETQ in the germline V gene. The CDR3 sequence is 14 residues long. CDR3 bases: TGCGCCAGCAGCTTTGACTACCCCATCGGGGGCTACACCTTC. Translated: CASSFDYPIGGYTF.